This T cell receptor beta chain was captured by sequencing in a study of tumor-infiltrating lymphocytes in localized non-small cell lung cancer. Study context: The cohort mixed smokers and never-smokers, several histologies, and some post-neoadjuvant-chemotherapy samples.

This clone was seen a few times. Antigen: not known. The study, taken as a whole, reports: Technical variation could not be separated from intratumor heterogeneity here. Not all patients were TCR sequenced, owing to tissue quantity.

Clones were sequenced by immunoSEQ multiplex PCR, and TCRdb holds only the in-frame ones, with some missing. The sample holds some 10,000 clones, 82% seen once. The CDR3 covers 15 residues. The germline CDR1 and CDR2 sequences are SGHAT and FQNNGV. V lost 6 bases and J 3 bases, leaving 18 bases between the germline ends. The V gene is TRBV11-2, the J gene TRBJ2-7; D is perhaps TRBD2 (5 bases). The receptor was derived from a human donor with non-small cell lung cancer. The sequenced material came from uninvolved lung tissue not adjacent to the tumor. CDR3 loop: CASSYGVGEGYEQYF. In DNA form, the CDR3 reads TGTGCCAGCAGTTACGGGGTGGGCGAAGGCTACGAGCAGTACTTC.